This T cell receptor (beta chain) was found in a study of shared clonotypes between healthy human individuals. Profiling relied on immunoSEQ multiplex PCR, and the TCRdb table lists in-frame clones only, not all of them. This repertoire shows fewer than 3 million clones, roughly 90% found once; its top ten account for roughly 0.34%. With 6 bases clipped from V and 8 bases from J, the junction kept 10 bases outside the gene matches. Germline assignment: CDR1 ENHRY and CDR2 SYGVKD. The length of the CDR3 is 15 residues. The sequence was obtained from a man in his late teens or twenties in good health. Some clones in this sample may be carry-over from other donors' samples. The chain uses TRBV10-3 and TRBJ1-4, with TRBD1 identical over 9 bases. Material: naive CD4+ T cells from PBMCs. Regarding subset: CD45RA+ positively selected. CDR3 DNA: TGTGCCATCAGCGCAACAGGGGGCGCCGGCGAAAAACTGTTTTTT. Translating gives CAISATGGAGEKLFF.